This entry concerns a single T cell receptor beta chain. As yet, its antigen is unknown. At one of its ends the junction is not consistent with the germline gene, which may arise from a read error. The CDR3 covers 13 residues. Germline loops: CDR1 SEHNR, CDR2 FQNEAQ (reference sequence). Produced via immunoSEQ multiplex PCR; TCRdb's table is partial and in-frame only. This table holds about 50,000 clones, around 78% found once. The data stem from a study of a mutant IDH1 vaccine in newly diagnosed glioma. Time point noted: week 5, during vaccination. Mutant IDH1 20-mer peptide, at 300 ug, made up each vaccine dose, with topical imiquimod.

The clonotype comes from a man aged 45 to 65 with glioma. The V gene is TRBV7-9, the J gene TRBJ2-7, with D perhaps TRBD1 (6 bases). The sequencing here drew on PBMCs, taken from a glioma patient whose treatment included an IDH1 peptide vaccine. The CDR3 nucleotides read TGTGCCAGCACCCGGACAGACTCCCACGAGCAGTACTTC. Its protein product is CASTRTDSHEQYF.